These T cell receptor beta chains were read from a single sample in a study of cytomegalovirus exposure and HLA in healthy donors. Profiled with immunoSEQ multiplex PCR; TCRdb holds only in-frame clones, not every one. The sample carries more than 200,000 clones, roughly 88% recorded once. The sequenced sample consisted of PBMCs. All receptors come from a woman aged 30 to 39 in good health and CMV-seronegative. Both conserved end residues are part of each CDR3. Each record gives: D gene, J gene, CDR3 length, V gene, clone size, CDR3 DNA, CDR3 protein. A D gene is named only where the DNA matches it firmly. Clone size is shown for a subset of rows, as once, few, many or a class of expanded clone.

D gene: TRBD2; J gene: TRBJ2-7; CDR3 length: 14; V gene: TRBV14; clone size: -; CDR3 DNA: TGTGCCAGCAGCCTGAGCGGGAGGGCCATCGAGCAGTACTTC; CDR3 protein: CASSLSGRAIEQYF
D gene: -; J gene: TRBJ2-2; CDR3 length: 18; V gene: TRBV4-3; clone size: -; CDR3 DNA: TGCGCCAGCAGCCAAGATCGGGACATCTTAACCTACACCGGGGAGCTGTTTTTT; CDR3 protein: CASSQDRDILTYTGELFF
D gene: -; J gene: TRBJ2-7; CDR3 length: 11; V gene: TRBV7-8; clone size: -; CDR3 DNA: TGTGCCAGCAGCCTACATTACGAGCAGTACTTC; CDR3 protein: CASSLHYEQYF
D gene: -; J gene: TRBJ2-1; CDR3 length: 13; V gene: TRBV2; clone size: -; CDR3 DNA: TGTGCCGGAGGGGGTAGGAGGGACAATGAGCAGTTCTTC; CDR3 protein: CAGGGRRDNEQFF
D gene: -; J gene: TRBJ2-7; CDR3 length: 12; V gene: TRBV11-3; clone size: -; CDR3 DNA: TGTGCCAGCAGCTTAGTAGGATACGAGCAGTACTTC; CDR3 protein: CASSLVGYEQYF
D gene: -; J gene: TRBJ2-4; CDR3 length: 12; V gene: TRBV27; clone size: -; CDR3 DNA: TGTGCCACGGGGCTAGCCAAAAACATTCAGTACTTC; CDR3 protein: CATGLAKNIQYF
D gene: -; J gene: TRBJ2-1; CDR3 length: 14; V gene: TRBV10-2; clone size: -; CDR3 DNA: TGCGCCAGCAGTGTGATAGGCCTTATAAATGAGCAGTTCTTC; CDR3 protein: CASSVIGLINEQFF
D gene: -; J gene: TRBJ2-5; CDR3 length: 16; V gene: TRBV4-2; clone size: once; CDR3 DNA: TGTGCCAGCAGCCAAGCCTCGGGAACTTTCCAAGAGACCCAGTACTTC; CDR3 protein: CASSQASGTFQETQYF
D gene: TRBD2; J gene: TRBJ2-1; CDR3 length: 17; V gene: TRBV4-3; clone size: -; CDR3 DNA: TGCGCCAGCAGCCAAGAGCTGGGGCTAGCGGGAGTTAGTGAGCAGTTCTTC; CDR3 protein: CASSQELGLAGVSEQFF
D gene: -; J gene: TRBJ2-3; CDR3 length: 17; V gene: TRBV9; clone size: -; CDR3 DNA: TGTGCCAGCAGCGGCGGTCGAGCGGAATCCTTCACAGATACGCAGTATTTT; CDR3 protein: CASSGGRAESFTDTQYF
D gene: -; J gene: TRBJ2-5; CDR3 length: 13; V gene: TRBV5-1; clone size: -; CDR3 DNA: TGCGCCAGCAGCTCGGGGACGGAAGAGACCCAGTACTTC; CDR3 protein: CASSSGTEETQYF
D gene: TRBD1; J gene: TRBJ2-1; CDR3 length: 14; V gene: TRBV9; clone size: -; CDR3 DNA: TGTGCCAGCAGCGACGGGACAGTAATTAATGAGCAGTTCTTC; CDR3 protein: CASSDGTVINEQFF
D gene: -; J gene: TRBJ2-7; CDR3 length: 13; V gene: TRBV27; clone size: -; CDR3 DNA: TGTGCCAGCAGATCGACAGTCCCCCCTGAGCAGTACTTC; CDR3 protein: CASRSTVPPEQYF
D gene: -; J gene: TRBJ2-3; CDR3 length: 14; V gene: TRBV7-3; clone size: -; CDR3 DNA: TGTGCCAGCAGTGGAGGCCCAGCCACAGATACGCAGTATTTT; CDR3 protein: CASSGGPATDTQYF
D gene: -; J gene: TRBJ2-1; CDR3 length: 13; V gene: TRBV29-1; clone size: once; CDR3 DNA: TGCAGCGTCCCCGAGGCCCTCCGCGGATTACAGTTCTTC; CDR3 protein: CSVPEALRGLQFF
D gene: TRBD2; J gene: TRBJ2-7; CDR3 length: 16; V gene: TRBV27; clone size: -; CDR3 DNA: TGTGCCAGCAGTCCAGGACTAGCGGGACCCCACTTTCGGCAGTACTTC; CDR3 protein: CASSPGLAGPHFRQYF
D gene: -; J gene: TRBJ2-7; CDR3 length: 14; V gene: TRBV13; clone size: -; CDR3 DNA: TGTGCCAGCAGCTTAGCGCTCATATCCTACGAGCAGTACTTC; CDR3 protein: CASSLALISYEQYF
D gene: TRBD1; J gene: TRBJ1-2; CDR3 length: 16; V gene: TRBV28; clone size: -; CDR3 DNA: TGTGCCAGCAGTTTACTAGGACAGGGCCTTAACTATGGCTACACCTTC; CDR3 protein: CASSLLGQGLNYGYTF
D gene: -; J gene: TRBJ2-2; CDR3 length: 12; V gene: TRBV5-6; clone size: -; CDR3 DNA: TGTGCCAGCAGCTCTTTCACCGGGGAGCTGTTTTTT; CDR3 protein: CASSSFTGELFF
D gene: TRBD2; J gene: TRBJ2-7; CDR3 length: 13; V gene: TRBV27; clone size: once; CDR3 DNA: TGTGCCAGCAGCACCCCTCGGGGGGACGGGCAGTACTTC; CDR3 protein: CASSTPRGDGQYF
D gene: -; J gene: TRBJ1-2; CDR3 length: 17; V gene: TRBV28; clone size: -; CDR3 DNA: TGTGCCAGCAGTGTCTCGATAAACAGACATCAGAACTATGGCTACACCTTC; CDR3 protein: CASSVSINRHQNYGYTF
D gene: -; J gene: TRBJ2-7; CDR3 length: 15; V gene: TRBV4-3; clone size: -; CDR3 DNA: TGCGCCAGCAGCCAAGTCCTCCTAGGGGCCCTCGAGCAGTACTTC; CDR3 protein: CASSQVLLGALEQYF
D gene: -; J gene: TRBJ1-2; CDR3 length: 13; V gene: TRBV29-1; clone size: once; CDR3 DNA: TGCAGCGTTGAAGAGGGCTTGAACTATGGCTACACCTTC; CDR3 protein: CSVEEGLNYGYTF
D gene: -; J gene: TRBJ2-3; CDR3 length: 15; V gene: TRBV27; clone size: -; CDR3 DNA: TGTGCCAGCAGTTTGCGTGGACTCCACACAGATACGCAGTATTTT; CDR3 protein: CASSLRGLHTDTQYF
D gene: TRBD1; J gene: TRBJ2-7; CDR3 length: 13; V gene: TRBV18; clone size: -; CDR3 DNA: TGTGCCAGCTCACGGACAGGGGGCAACGAGCAGTACTTC; CDR3 protein: CASSRTGGNEQYF
D gene: -; J gene: TRBJ1-2; CDR3 length: 14; V gene: TRBV28; clone size: -; CDR3 DNA: TGTGCCAGCAGTGATAGGACGGCTAACTATGGCTACACCTTC; CDR3 protein: CASSDRTANYGYTF
D gene: -; J gene: TRBJ2-3; CDR3 length: 15; V gene: TRBV5-1; clone size: -; CDR3 DNA: TGCGCCAGCAGCTTGCGGCCAGCGGACACAGATACGCAGTATTTT; CDR3 protein: CASSLRPADTDTQYF
D gene: -; J gene: TRBJ2-1; CDR3 length: 14; V gene: TRBV11-2; clone size: -; CDR3 DNA: TGTGCCAGCAGCCCGCGCCTAGGTCACAATGAGCAGTTCTTC; CDR3 protein: CASSPRLGHNEQFF
D gene: -; J gene: TRBJ2-2; CDR3 length: 13; V gene: TRBV6-6; clone size: few; CDR3 DNA: TGTGCCAGCACTTCTACAGACACCGGGGAGCTGTTTTTT; CDR3 protein: CASTSTDTGELFF